This passage covers 12 T cell receptor beta chains from one sample sequenced in a study of blood T cell repertoires in COVID-19. TCRdb's copy holds only in-frame clones and misses some; the assay was immunoSEQ multiplex PCR. The sample records about 25,000 clones, around 85% being singletons. Sequencing was done on a sample of peripheral blood. These receptors all stem from a woman aged 80 or over with acute or convalescent COVID-19.

This clone has more than one count but fewer than ten. The chain carries TRBV15 and TRBJ1-1, with D hard to call. V was pared by 0 bases and J by 4 bases, with 3 bases between. The CDR3 totals 12 residues. Germline values: CDR1 LNHNV, CDR2 YYDKDF (reference sequence). CDR3 residues: CATSRDSTEAFF. The CDR3 DNA sequence: TGTGCCACCAGCAGAGATAGCACTGAAGCTTTCTTT.

The chain recombines TRBV12-3 or TRBV12-4 with TRBJ2-3, with a possible D match to TRBD1 (5 bases). Trimming removed 6 bases from V and 2 bases from J, with 9 bases in between. The length of the CDR3 is 13 residues. The DNA of the CDR3 is TGTGCCAGCAGCGGCAGGGACACAGATACGCAGTATTTT. Protein: CASSGRDTDTQYF.

Comments on this clone: One junction end disagrees with the germline gene, perhaps due to a read error. The chain uses TRBV7-7 and TRBJ2-6, with D maybe TRBD2 (5 bases). The CDR3 spans 18 residues. Germline V gene data show CDR1 as SSHAT and CDR2 as FNYEAQ (reference sequence). CDR3 region: CASSLDPLGAAGANVLTF. The CDR3 region has the DNA TGTGCTAGCAGCTTAGACCCCTTGGGAGCCGCTGGGGCCAACGTCCTGACTTTC.

V is TRBV3-1 (or the pseudogene TRBV3-2) and J is TRBJ2-3; a weak D match, TRBD2 (7 bases). Germline V gives CDR1 LGHDT, CDR2 YNNKEL (reference sequence). V lost 3 bases, J lost 7 bases, and 20 bases lay in between. The CDR3 contains 16 residues. The CDR3 loop reads CASSQSLGGGDNTQYF. DNA of the CDR3: TGTGCCAGCAGCCAGTCCCTCGGCGGGGGCGATAATACGCAGTATTTT.

This clone came up a few times. The rearrangement uses TRBV10-3 and TRBJ1-1; no clear D gene. This CDR3 is built from 13 residues. V was clipped by 2 bases and J by 5 bases, with 9 bases between them. From germline, CDR1 is ENHRY and CDR2 SYGVKD. Here the CDR3 DNA reads TGTGCCATCAGTGAGGGCACGGGGACTGAAGCTTTCTTT. Protein: CAISEGTGTEAFF.

The J gene is TRBJ1-4, the V gene TRBV5-6, with no clear D. Trimming removed 0 bases from V and 4 bases from J, with 7 bases in between. CDR1 and CDR2 (germline): SGHDT, YYEEEE. The CDR3 is 14 residues long. CDR3 protein: CASSLDSINEKLFF. CDR3 nucleotides: TGTGCCAGCAGCTTGGACAGTATTAATGAAAAACTGTTTTTT.

Of note for this clone: One end of the junction fails to match germline, which may point to a read error. The J gene is TRBJ1-1, the V gene TRBV29-1; TRBD1 might be the D (6 bases). This CDR3 is 14 amino acids long. Looked up from germline, CDR1 is SQVTM and CDR2 is ANQGSEA. CDR3 residues: CSVEEGDMNTEAFF. The CDR3 DNA sequence: TGCAGCGTAGAAGAAGGGGACATGAACACTGAAGCTTTCTTT. Variable domain in full (rest from reference TRBV29-1 and TRBJ1-1): SAVISQKPSRDICQRGTSLTIQCQVDSQVTMMFWYRQQPGQSLTLIATANQGSEATYESGFVIDKFPISRPNLTFSTLTVSNMSPEDSSIYLCSVEEGDMNTEAFFGQGTRLTVV.

The chain couples TRBV7-9 to TRBJ1-2, with D tentatively TRBD1 (6 bases). The CDR3 loop spans 12 amino acids. The germline V and J ends were trimmed by 6 bases and 7 bases, with 12 bases remaining between them. Germline V CDR1 and CDR2: SEHNR, FQNEAQ (reference sequence). CDR3 nucleotides: TGTGCCAGCAGTCCTGACAGGATTGGCTACACCTTC. It codes for CASSPDRIGYTF.

This clone is labeled as medium-sized. This chain connects TRBV6-5 to TRBJ2-3; perhaps TRBD2 as D (5 bases). The CDR3 covers 14 residues. V gave up 7 bases and J gave up 2 bases, with 13 bases separating them. The V gene's germline CDR1 is MNHEY and CDR2 SVGAGI. CDR3 residues: CASNLDSYTDTQYF. Written as DNA, the CDR3 is TGTGCCAGCAACCTGGACTCCTACACAGATACGCAGTATTTT.

Written as DNA, the CDR3 is TGTGCCAGTACCCTAGGACAGGGAATGAACACTGAAGCTTTCTTT. Residues: CASTLGQGMNTEAFF. This chain connects TRBV19 to TRBJ1-1; 8 bases line up with TRBD1. The CDR3 length is 15 residues. With 7 bases clipped from V and 0 bases from J, the junction kept 7 bases outside the gene matches. Looked up from germline, CDR1 is LNHDA and CDR2 is SQIVND (reference sequence). Filled out from reference TRBV19 and TRBJ1-1, the complete variable domain reads DGGITQSPKYLFRKEGQNVTLSCEQNLNHDAMYWYRQDPGQGLRLIYYSQIVNDFQKGDIAEGYSVSREKKESFPLTVTSAQKNPTAFYLCASTLGQGMNTEAFFGQGTRLTVV.

The chain recombines TRBV6-2 or TRBV6-3 with TRBJ1-1; TRBD1 aligns across 8 bases. This CDR3 region has 16 residues. CDR1 and CDR2 (germline): MNHEY, SVGEGT. V lost 6 bases to trimming and J lost 1 base; unmatched junction nucleotides: 10. The DNA of the CDR3 is TGTGCCAGCAGCCCTGAGGACAGGGCCAAGAACACTGAAGCTTTCTTT. Protein: CASSPEDRAKNTEAFF.

This chain uses TRBV5-1 with TRBJ2-1; D gene ambiguous. Germline V gives CDR1 SGHRS, CDR2 YFSETQ. V lost 1 base and J 3 bases, leaving 8 bases between the germline ends. This CDR3 region has 14 residues. This CDR3 is CASSLRGSYNEQFF. CDR3 coding DNA: TGCGCCAGCAGCTTGCGCGGAAGCTACAATGAGCAGTTCTTC.